The T cell receptor beta chain described here comes from a study of HIV-infected children after antiretroviral therapy interruption. Study-wide context: Most children had recorded EBV and CMV exposure. For the interruption arm, samples span week 0 through about 3 years after study end.

At least ten counts were recorded for this clonotype. This sample's treatment: PENTA 11 planned treatment interruption arm or continuous ART arm. A 3' RACE protocol on RNA, with unique molecular identifiers, produced the TCR library. One entry per CDR3 protein, called by TCRdb with MiXCR from the 3' RACE reads. The sample lists about 89,000 distinct CDR3 sequences; around 6.9% were seen once. The CDR3 sequence is 17 residues long. Unmatched junction bases numbered 10, after V lost 5 bases and J lost 0 bases. The starting material was CD45RA+ CD4+ T cells from PBMCs, pooled from several time points, obtained from a donor given antiretroviral therapy, either interrupted or continuous. The sample's subset: naive CD4+ CD45RA+ CD45RO- T cells. The V and J genes are TRBV12-3 or TRBV12-4 and TRBJ2-1; 7 bases are a match to TRBD2. The sequence was collected from a pool of human donors with HIV. The CDR3, as DNA: TGTGCCAGCAGTCCGGACTTGGCGGGGGACTCCTACAATGAGCAGTTCTTC. It is translated as CASSPDLAGDSYNEQFF.